The 18 T cell receptor beta chains below come from one sample, sequenced in a study of T-cell memory formation after mild COVID-19. TCRdb passed the 5' RACE reads through MiXCR, listing each CDR3 protein once. The table records about 130,000 distinct CDR3 sequences, about 15% of them present only once. The sample was PBMCs or a T cell subset sorted from them (not recorded which). All receptors derive from a man aged 18 to 29 who had mild COVID-19 (a few samples of this study predate the infection). Cell type and time point are not known.

In this sample, this clonotype turned up a few times. The rearrangement uses TRBV5-5 and TRBJ2-1; no clear D gene. The germline CDR1 and CDR2 sequences are SGHKS and YYEKEE (reference sequence). V was clipped by 0 bases and J by 8 bases, with 15 bases between them. This CDR3 comprises 15 residues. The CDR3 loop is CASSLAPVGPHEQFF. Here the CDR3 DNA reads TGTGCCAGCAGCTTGGCTCCAGTAGGTCCCCATGAGCAGTTCTTC.

This clonotype was seen a few times. The rearrangement uses TRBV4-3 and TRBJ2-3, with 11 bases that match TRBD2. There are 15 residues in the CDR3. Losses at the gene ends were 3 bases for V and 6 bases for J; bases not matched to a gene: 5. Germline loops: CDR1 LGHNA, CDR2 YSLEER. The CDR3 DNA reads TGCGCCAGCAGCCAGCTAGCGGGGGGCCAGGATACGCAGTATTTT. Its protein product is CASSQLAGGQDTQYF.

This clonotype has only a few counts. The CDR3, as DNA: TGTGCCAGCAGCGTACGGGGGGGCGGAGAGACCCAGTACTTC. This gives the protein CASSVRGGGETQYF. The rearrangement uses TRBV9 and TRBJ2-5, with 8 bases that match TRBD2. J lost 4 bases, V lost 1 base, and 3 bases had no gene match. The germline V gene has CDR1 SGDLS and CDR2 YYNGEE. The CDR3 contains 14 residues.

In its sample, this clonotype was seen many times. This rearrangement joins TRBV5-8 to TRBJ1-5; 7 nucleotides agree with TRBD1. V gave up 5 bases and J gave up 5 bases; unmatched junction bases: 10. The CDR3 runs 15 residues. The germline V gene has CDR1 SGHTS and CDR2 YDEGEE. The CDR3 spells CASSPTGDWDQPQHF. The CDR3 DNA follows: TGTGCCAGCAGTCCTACAGGGGATTGGGATCAGCCCCAGCATTTT.

V is TRBV25-1 and J is TRBJ1-5; possible D gene TRBD1, 6 bases. Germline values: CDR1 MGHDK, CDR2 SYGVNS. The V and J ends lost 7 bases and 4 bases respectively, with 20 bases between them. The CDR3 is made up of 16 amino acids. CDR3 loop: CASNQWGGTPNQPQHF. The CDR3 DNA reads TGTGCCAGCAACCAGTGGGGCGGGACACCTAATCAGCCCCAGCATTTT.

The gene calls are TRBV4-1 and TRBJ2-7; tentative D call: TRBD1 (5 bases). There are 13 residues in the CDR3. The germline gives CDR1 MGHRA, CDR2 YSYEKL. Trimming took 1 base from V and 6 from J, leaving 10 bases between them. The CDR3: CASSQARQTEQYF. The CDR3 coding sequence is TGCGCCAGCAGCCAAGCTCGACAGACCGAGCAGTACTTC.

This clonotype was detected a few times. The chain joins TRBV20-1 to TRBJ2-3, with D possibly TRBD1 on 5 matching bases. Trimming took off 3 bases at V and 1 base at J, with 11 bases between the two ends. In germline, CDR1 is DFQATT, CDR2 SNEGSKA (reference sequence). The CDR3 length is 14 residues. The DNA for the CDR3 is TGCAGTGCTAGGTCTGGGGCTGGCACAGATACGCAGTATTTT. Translating it yields CSARSGAGTDTQYF.

This clonotype has only a few counts. The rearrangement uses TRBV25-1 and TRBJ1-1; 9 bases line up with TRBD1. The length of the CDR3 is 16 residues. V trimming: 5 bases; J trimming: 10 bases; junction bases outside the gene matches: 17. Germline V gene lookup returns CDR1 MGHDK and CDR2 SYGVNS. CDR3 sequence reads: CASSTPGTGTRLGAFF. The CDR3, as DNA: TGTGCCAGCAGTACCCCCGGGACAGGGACTCGTTTAGGAGCTTTCTTT.

The chain links TRBV28 to TRBJ1-5; no firm D call. The CDR3 spans 12 residues. Trimming pared 2 bases from V and 6 bases from J, leaving 5 bases between. Germline values: CDR1 MDHEN, CDR2 SYDVKM. The CDR3 DNA reads TGTGCCAGCAGTTTAATTAGTCAGCCCCAGCATTTT. It codes for CASSLISQPQHF.

This clonotype turned up a few times. The CDR3 sequence: CASTPQGKVYEQYV. In nucleotides, the CDR3 is TGTGCCAGCACTCCCCAGGGGAAAGTCTACGAGCAGTACGTC. This chain joins TRBV28 and TRBJ2-7, with D maybe TRBD1 (6 bases). The CDR3 runs 14 residues. Germline lookup yields CDR1 MDHEN and CDR2 SYDVKM. Trimming took 7 bases from V and 3 from J, leaving 16 bases between them.

A few counts support this clonotype. The V gene is TRBV5-5, the J gene TRBJ1-1, with D possibly matching TRBD1 (5 bases). The V gene's germline CDR1 is SGHKS and CDR2 YYEKEE (reference sequence). This CDR3 has 15 residues. Trimming removed 0 bases from V and 4 bases from J, with 13 bases in between. Here the CDR3 reads CASSLDAGRRTEAFF. The CDR3 DNA reads as TGTGCCAGCAGCTTGGATGCAGGGCGTCGCACTGAAGCTTTCTTT.

This clonotype was observed a handful of times. The chain carries TRBV7-4 and TRBJ2-5; TRBD1 matches at 8 bases. The trim removed 5 bases at V and 5 bases at J, leaving 10 bases unmatched. CDR1 SGHVT and CDR2 SQSDAQ come from the germline V gene. The CDR3 contains 15 residues. CDR3 loop: CASSLNQGARETQYF. The CDR3 region has the DNA TGTGCCAGCAGCCTTAATCAGGGGGCGAGGGAGACCCAGTACTTC. Together with reference TRBV7-4 and TRBJ2-5, the CDR3 gives the full variable domain: GAGVSQSPRYKVAKRGRDVALRCDSISGHVTLYWYRQTLGQGSEVLTYSQSDAQRDKSGRPSGRFSAERPERSVSTLKIQRTEQGDSAVYLCASSLNQGARETQYFGPGTRLLVL.

The chain is built from TRBV9 and TRBJ1-2; TRBD1 is a possible D gene (5 bases). This CDR3 has 15 amino acids. V was shortened by 0 bases and J by 0 bases, with 9 bases between the two germline ends. Per the germline V gene, CDR1 is SGDLS and CDR2 is YYNGEE. CDR3 sequence: CASSVVPGPNYGYTF. As DNA, the CDR3 is TGTGCCAGCAGCGTAGTTCCAGGGCCTAACTATGGCTACACCTTC.

The V gene is TRBV20-1, the J gene TRBJ1-4; D gene ambiguous. The V end lost 5 bases, the J end lost 7 bases, and 8 bases lay between the germline ends. The CDR3 runs 11 residues. The germline V gene has CDR1 DFQATT and CDR2 SNEGSKA (reference sequence). The chain's CDR3 is CSAPAREKLFF. In DNA form, the CDR3 reads TGCAGTGCTCCAGCTCGTGAAAAACTGTTTTTT.

The chain combines TRBV12-3 or TRBV12-4 with TRBJ2-5; TRBD1 is a possible D gene (6 bases). The CDR3 is made up of 13 amino acids. V was shortened by 2 bases and J by 5 bases, with 9 bases between the two germline ends. The CDR3 DNA sequence: TGTGCCAGCAGTTTACACAGGGATGAGACCCAGTACTTC. Translation gives CASSLHRDETQYF.

The rearrangement links TRBV11-2 to TRBJ2-7; 7 bases map to TRBD1. CDR1 SGHAT and CDR2 FQNNGV come from the germline V gene. Losses at the gene ends were 5 bases for V and 6 bases for J; bases not matched to a gene: 4. The CDR3 contains 12 residues. The CDR3: CASSLRTGEQYF. For the CDR3, the DNA is TGTGCCAGCAGCCTCCGGACAGGCGAGCAGTACTTC.

This clonotype has a count of ten or more. The chain has TRBV7-3 and TRBJ2-1, with 7 bases matching TRBD1. The germline CDR1 and CDR2 sequences are SGHTA and FQGTGA. After removal of 6 bases from V and 6 bases from J, the junction contained 8 bases not matched to a gene. This CDR3 region has 14 residues. The CDR3, as DNA: TGTGCCAGCAGTCCTCGACAGGGTATCAATGAGCAGTTCTTC. Protein sequence: CASSPRQGINEQFF. Looking up the rest from reference TRBV7-3 and TRBJ2-1 gives the full variable domain: GAGVSQTPSNKVTEKGKYVELRCDPISGHTALYWYRQSLGQGPEFLIYFQGTGAADDSGLPNDRFFAVRPEGSVSTLKIQRTERGDSAVYLCASSPRQGINEQFFGPGTRLTVL.

This clonotype has just a few counts. The rearrangement links TRBV5-1 to TRBJ2-3; no firm D call. Germline V CDR1 and CDR2: SGHRS, YFSETQ. V lost 0 bases to trimming and J lost 7 bases, with 6 bases between them. The CDR3 is 12 residues long. CDR3 amino acids: CASSLDLYTQYF. In DNA form, the CDR3 reads TGCGCCAGCAGCTTGGATTTATATACGCAGTATTTT.